This T cell receptor (beta chain) was identified during a study of beta chain features in type 1 diabetes. The overall study: Healthy donors, compared against patients, showed similar age, gender and cell yields. The examined sorted cells totaled about 110 million across samples.

The CDR3 covers 14 residues. From germline, CDR1 is SGHNT and CDR2 YENEEA. J was trimmed by 5 bases and V by 4 bases; bases with no gene match: 5. What was sequenced were expressed TCRB transcripts, since all of the isolated RNA had been reverse transcribed. Clones were read by immunoSEQ multiplex PCR, and TCRdb kept only the in-frame ones, dropping some. The sample lists some 660,000 clones; around 15% were seen once. A note on this clone: Its antigen is unknown.

Whole-study findings and limits: Type 1 diabetes patients had TCRB CDR3s that were shorter (moderately but significantly so) in all four CD4+ subsets. Insertion counts at VDJ junctions were lower in type 1 diabetes patients, who also showed more deletions there.

The clonotype originates from a man younger than 35 with type 1 diabetes. Sequenced material: naive CD4+ T cells from blood. J is TRBJ2-1 and V is TRBV11-3, with TRBD1 identical over 7 bases. The CDR3, as DNA: TGTGCCAGCAGCTCAAGGGACAGCGACAATGAGCAGTTCTTC. Translated, it gives CASSSRDSDNEQFF.